The entry below gives a single TCR beta chain sequence along with its context. As yet, its antigen is unknown. Assay used: immunoSEQ multiplex PCR; TCRdb lists only in-frame clones, some missing. The sample has around 300,000 clones, approximately 86% seen once. The CDR3 is 14 residues long. Trimming took 1 base from V and 2 from J, leaving 8 bases between them. CDR1 and CDR2 from the germline V gene are MGHRA and YSYEKL. This record comes from a study of cytomegalovirus exposure and HLA in healthy donors. Across the whole study: It was reported in a later analysis that the roughly 120 validation repertoires used the same platform as the roughly 700 first-cohort repertoires. Regarding the study as a whole: According to reports, the classifier identified cytomegalovirus status with high specificity and sensitivity.

The chain couples TRBV4-1 to TRBJ1-1, with D possibly being TRBD1 (5 bases). The TCR sequence derives from a woman under 30 in good health and CMV-seronegative. The sample comprised PBMCs. CDR3 sequence: CASSQVQGNTEAFF. The CDR3 bases are TGCGCCAGCAGCCAAGTCCAGGGTAACACTGAAGCTTTCTTT.